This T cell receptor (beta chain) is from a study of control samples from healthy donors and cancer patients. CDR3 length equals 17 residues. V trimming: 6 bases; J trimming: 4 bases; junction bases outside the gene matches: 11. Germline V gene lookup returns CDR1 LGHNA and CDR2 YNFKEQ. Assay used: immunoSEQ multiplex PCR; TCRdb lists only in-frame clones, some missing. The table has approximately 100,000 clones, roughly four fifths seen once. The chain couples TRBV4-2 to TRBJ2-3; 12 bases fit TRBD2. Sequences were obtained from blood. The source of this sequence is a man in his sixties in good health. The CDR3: CASSPRTSGNESDTQYF. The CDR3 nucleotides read TGTGCCAGCAGTCCCCGGACTAGCGGGAATGAATCAGATACGCAGTATTTT.